A selection of T cell receptor beta chains follows, all from one sample in a study of cytomegalovirus exposure and HLA in healthy donors. TCRdb keeps only in-frame clones here, not all; method: immunoSEQ multiplex PCR. The data hold fewer than 200,000 clones, with approximately 80% observed a single time. Sequenced input: PBMCs. These receptor sequences come from a man aged 50 or older in good health and CMV-seropositive. CDR3s include the opening cysteine and the closing phenylalanine or tryptophan. The D gene is left open where the match is weak. Clone size is stated in some rows and not others, as once, few, many or a class when expanded.

TRBV19	TRBJ1-4	NA	TRBD1	CASSSGTGNEKLFF	TGTGCCAGTAGTTCCGGGACAGGAAATGAAAAACTGTTTTTT
TRBV9	TRBJ2-1	NA	TRBD1	CASSAAGTGVNEQFF	TGTGCCAGCAGCGCCGCCGGGACAGGGGTCAATGAGCAGTTCTTC
TRBV30	TRBJ2-1	once	TRBD2	CAWRWEGEQFF	TGTGCCTGGAGGTGGGAGGGTGAGCAGTTCTTC
TRBV7-9	TRBJ2-5	NA	TRBD2	CASSFPTSGTKETQYF	TGTGCCAGCAGCTTTCCCACTAGCGGGACGAAAGAGACCCAGTACTTC
TRBV30	TRBJ1-5	few	TRBD1	CAWRGTGRNQPQHF	TGTGCCTGGAGGGGGACAGGGCGCAATCAGCCCCAGCATTTT
TRBV29-1	TRBJ2-4	NA	NA	CSVRGLVSNIQYF	TGCAGCGTCCGAGGGCTAGTTTCAAACATTCAGTACTTC
TRBV7-3	TRBJ2-1	NA	NA	CASSLTVRDSEQFF	TGTGCCAGCAGCTTAACGGTCCGGGATTCTGAGCAGTTCTTC
TRBV30	TRBJ2-7	NA	NA	CAWKVYGNEQYF	TGTGCCTGGAAGGTGTACGGGAACGAGCAGTACTTC
TRBV5-4	TRBJ2-5	NA	TRBD1	CASRPGGDREGTQYF	TGTGCCAGCAGACCTGGAGGGGACAGGGAAGGGACCCAGTACTTC
TRBV28	TRBJ2-5	NA	TRBD2	CASKLAGLKYQETQYF	TGTGCCAGCAAACTAGCGGGGCTAAAGTACCAAGAGACCCAGTACTTC
TRBV11-1	TRBJ2-7	NA	NA	CASSSGGQPYEQYF	TGTGCCAGCAGCTCTGGGGGACAACCTTACGAGCAGTACTTC
TRBV19	TRBJ2-6	NA	TRBD2	CASSREGTGANVLTF	TGTGCCAGCAGCCGGGAGGGAACTGGGGCCAACGTCCTGACTTTC
TRBV5-1	TRBJ2-5	NA	TRBD2	CASSGGTSEETQYF	TGCGCCAGCAGCGGCGGGACTAGCGAGGAGACCCAGTACTTC
TRBV7-3	TRBJ2-7	NA	NA	CASSCSERRSYEQYF	TGTGCCAGCAGCTGTAGTGAGCGGCGATCCTACGAGCAGTACTTC
TRBV28	TRBJ2-3	NA	NA	CASRQSRGWDSDTQYF	TGTGCCAGCAGGCAAAGCAGGGGGTGGGACTCAGATACGCAGTATTTT
TRBV28	TRBJ2-7	NA	NA	CASLPQRGQIVQYF	TGTGCCAGCCTACCCCAACGAGGGCAAATCGTGCAGTACTTC
TRBV7-6	TRBJ1-4	NA	NA	CASSQNAGSVDEKLFF	TGTGCCAGCAGTCAAAACGCGGGCAGCGTGGACGAAAAACTGTTTTTT
TRBV7-6	TRBJ1-2	NA	NA	CASSLLREGNGYTF	TGTGCCAGCAGCTTATTGAGGGAGGGAAATGGCTACACCTTC
TRBV2	TRBJ2-2	NA	NA	CASSLGTTSGTGELFF	TGTGCCAGCAGTCTAGGGACAACCTCGGGCACCGGGGAGCTGTTTTTT
TRBV20-1	TRBJ2-3	NA	NA	CSAPTDTQYF	TGCAGTGCCCCGACAGATACGCAGTATTTT
TRBV4-2	TRBJ1-2	NA	NA	CASSQVNGVGGYTF	TGTGCCAGCAGCCAAGTCAACGGGGTGGGCGGCTACACCTTC
TRBV5-4	TRBJ2-5	NA	TRBD2	CASSRETQRGALTQYF	TGTGCCAGCAGCCGTGAAACCCAGCGGGGGGCATTGACCCAGTACTTC
TRBV19	TRBJ1-5	NA	NA	CASSIDRRSQPQHF	TGTGCCAGTAGTATAGATCGAAGGAGCCAGCCCCAGCATTTT
TRBV19	TRBJ1-5	NA	TRBD1	CASSPGTGVSADNQPQHF	TGTGCCAGTAGCCCCGGGACAGGGGTCAGTGCTGACAATCAGCCCCAGCATTTT
TRBV7-3	TRBJ2-5	NA	NA	CASRSPGEETQYF	TGTGCCAGCAGATCGCCGGGAGAAGAGACCCAGTACTTC
TRBV9	TRBJ1-2	NA	TRBD1	CASSVRDRSFYGYTF	TGTGCCAGCAGCGTCCGGGACAGGAGCTTCTATGGCTACACCTTC
TRBV30	TRBJ1-5	NA	NA	CVWSVGREFHSNQPQHF	TGTGTCTGGAGTGTGGGCAGGGAATTTCATAGCAATCAGCCCCAGCATTTT
TRBV28	TRBJ2-1	NA	TRBD2	CASSRTSGRKNEQFF	TGTGCCAGCAGCCGGACTAGCGGGAGAAAAAATGAGCAGTTCTTC
TRBV9	TRBJ1-2	NA	NA	CASSVGIGREVANYGYTF	TGTGCCAGCAGCGTAGGTATTGGCAGGGAAGTGGCTAACTATGGCTACACCTTC
TRBV19	TRBJ2-7	few	NA	CASSIGRDEQYF	TGTGCCAGTAGTATAGGCAGGGACGAGCAGTACTTC
TRBV4-3	TRBJ1-6	NA	TRBD1	CASSQEPGQKSSYNSPLHF	TGCGCCAGCAGCCAAGAACCGGGACAGAAAAGCTCCTATAATTCACCCCTCCACTTT
TRBV27	TRBJ2-2	NA	NA	CASSFPAGELFF	TGTGCCAGCAGTTTTCCGGCCGGGGAGCTGTTTTTT
TRBV2	TRBJ1-2	few	NA	CASTPNRADGYTF	TGTGCCAGCACACCAAACAGGGCCGATGGCTACACCTTC
TRBV19	TRBJ1-1	NA	NA	CASRGRENTEAFF	TGTGCATCTAGGGGGAGGGAGAACACTGAAGCTTTCTTT
TRBV5-1	TRBJ2-4	few	TRBD2	CASSPGLAGSLAKNIQYF	TGCGCCAGCAGCCCGGGACTAGCGGGGAGCCTAGCCAAAAACATTCAGTACTTC
TRBV7-2	TRBJ1-5	NA	NA	CASSLGPNSNQPQHF	TGTGCCAGCAGCCTGGGGCCCAATAGCAATCAGCCCCAGCATTTT
TRBV11-2	TRBJ1-6	NA	NA	CASSLKGRQWDIPLHF	TGTGCCAGCAGCTTAAAAGGGCGACAGTGGGATATTCCCCTCCACTTT
TRBV6-5	TRBJ2-7	few	NA	CASSLYATGSYEQYF	TGTGCCAGCAGCTTGTACGCGACGGGTAGCTACGAGCAGTACTTC
TRBV30	TRBJ2-7	NA	TRBD2	CAWSRGREGPYEQYF	TGTGCCTGGAGTCGGGGGAGGGAGGGGCCCTACGAGCAGTACTTC
TRBV6-5	TRBJ1-4	NA	TRBD1	CASSSGTGGEKLFF	TGTGCCAGCAGCTCCGGGACAGGGGGGGAAAAACTGTTTTTT